These T cell receptor beta chains were read from a single sample in a study of T-cell memory formation after mild COVID-19. TCRdb used MiXCR to reprocess the 5' RACE reads, holding one entry per CDR3 protein. Of 350,000 to 550,000 distinct CDR3 sequences in the sample, roughly 18% are singletons; the top ten hold 20% to 25%. Material for sequencing was PBMCs or a T cell subset sorted from them (not recorded which). Source of these receptors: a man aged 18 to 29 who had mild COVID-19 (a few samples of this study predate the infection). Cell type and time point are not known. Each CDR3 is given with its conserved first and last residue. The order of the fields is V gene, clone size, J gene, D gene, CDR3 DNA, CDR3 protein. D genes are given only for firm matches. Size is omitted from some rows. Given values are once, few, many or a class for expanded clones.

v_gene: TRBV7-9; abundance: .; j_gene: TRBJ2-3; d_gene: .; CDR3nt: TGTGCCAGCAGCCTCCGGGACATTACAAATACGCAGTATTTT; CDR3aa: CASSLRDITNTQYF
v_gene: TRBV3-1; abundance: .; j_gene: TRBJ2-1; d_gene: TRBD2; CDR3nt: TGTGCCAGCAGCCACGCAACTAGCGAGGAGCAGTTCTTC; CDR3aa: CASSHATSEEQFF
v_gene: TRBV6-5; abundance: few; j_gene: TRBJ2-6; d_gene: .; CDR3nt: TGTGCCAGCAGTGCGACGGCGTCGGGGGCCAACGTCCTGACTTTC; CDR3aa: CASSATASGANVLTF
v_gene: TRBV3-1; abundance: .; j_gene: TRBJ2-3; d_gene: .; CDR3nt: TGTGCCAGCAGCCAAGGTCGGCTAACTAGCACAGATACGCAGTATTTT; CDR3aa: CASSQGRLTSTDTQYF
v_gene: TRBV27; abundance: few; j_gene: TRBJ2-7; d_gene: .; CDR3nt: TGTGCCAGCAGTTCCCCCGGGACTGATCTCTACGAGCAGTACTTC; CDR3aa: CASSSPGTDLYEQYF
v_gene: TRBV6-5; abundance: .; j_gene: TRBJ1-5; d_gene: .; CDR3nt: TGTGCCAGCAGGTACAGGGACAATCAGCCCCAGCATTTT; CDR3aa: CASRYRDNQPQHF
v_gene: TRBV2; abundance: few; j_gene: TRBJ1-6; d_gene: .; CDR3nt: TGCGGAGGGAACCCCTATAATTCACCCCTCCACTTT; CDR3aa: CGGNPYNSPLHF
v_gene: TRBV7-9; abundance: .; j_gene: TRBJ1-2; d_gene: .; CDR3nt: TGTGCCAGCAGCATCGCCGGGGGGCTCAGCTATGGCTACACCTTC; CDR3aa: CASSIAGGLSYGYTF
v_gene: TRBV5-4; abundance: .; j_gene: TRBJ1-1; d_gene: .; CDR3nt: TGTGCCAGCAGCTTGAGTACAGACAACACTGAAGCTTTCTTT; CDR3aa: CASSLSTDNTEAFF
v_gene: TRBV5-1; abundance: many; j_gene: TRBJ2-1; d_gene: TRBD2; CDR3nt: TGCGCCAGCAGCTCGCGCCCGGGACTAGCGGGGGGAAGCTCCTACAATGAGCAGTTCTTC; CDR3aa: CASSSRPGLAGGSSYNEQFF
v_gene: TRBV12-3/TRBV12-4; abundance: .; j_gene: TRBJ2-1; d_gene: .; CDR3nt: TGTGCCAGCAGTCCTATATACCGGGGGACAGATTTCTACAATGAGCAGTTCTTC; CDR3aa: CASSPIYRGTDFYNEQFF
v_gene: TRBV7-2; abundance: .; j_gene: TRBJ2-3; d_gene: .; CDR3nt: TGTGCCAGCGCTTTAGTTGTTCGCGGGGGCACAGATACGCAGTATTTT; CDR3aa: CASALVVRGGTDTQYF
v_gene: TRBV6-4; abundance: few; j_gene: TRBJ2-2; d_gene: .; CDR3nt: TGTGCCAGCAGAAGACAGGGAGGGTCATCGAACACCGGGGAGCTGTTTTTT; CDR3aa: CASRRQGGSSNTGELFF
v_gene: TRBV20-1; abundance: .; j_gene: TRBJ2-1; d_gene: TRBD1; CDR3nt: TGCAGTGCTAGTAGGGACAGGGGTTACAATGAGCAGTTCTTC; CDR3aa: CSASRDRGYNEQFF
v_gene: TRBV10-3; abundance: few; j_gene: TRBJ2-2; d_gene: .; CDR3nt: TGTGCCATCAGTGATACGGAAGTAGGAACCAACACCGGGGAGCTGTTTTTT; CDR3aa: CAISDTEVGTNTGELFF
v_gene: TRBV5-5; abundance: few; j_gene: TRBJ2-1; d_gene: .; CDR3nt: TGTGCCAGCAGCTTAATCGCGGGCCCGGGTGAGCAGTTCTTC; CDR3aa: CASSLIAGPGEQFF
v_gene: TRBV5-1; abundance: many; j_gene: TRBJ2-7; d_gene: .; CDR3nt: TGCGCCAGCAGCTGGCCGGGTGAAACCTACGAGCAGTACTTC; CDR3aa: CASSWPGETYEQYF
v_gene: TRBV20-1; abundance: .; j_gene: TRBJ1-5; d_gene: .; CDR3nt: TGCAGTGCTAGAGGGGCGGCTCAGCCCCAGCATTTT; CDR3aa: CSARGAAQPQHF
v_gene: TRBV6-4; abundance: many; j_gene: TRBJ2-3; d_gene: .; CDR3nt: TGTGCCAGCAGTGAAAGAGGGAGCACAGATACGCAGTATTTT; CDR3aa: CASSERGSTDTQYF
v_gene: TRBV5-1; abundance: .; j_gene: TRBJ2-5; d_gene: TRBD1; CDR3nt: TGCGCCAGCAGCTCCTTGGGACAGGGGAACCAAGAGACCCAGTACTTC; CDR3aa: CASSSLGQGNQETQYF
v_gene: TRBV12-3/TRBV12-4; abundance: few; j_gene: TRBJ1-1; d_gene: TRBD1; CDR3nt: TGTGCCAGCAGTTTTCAGGGACAGGGGTATGTAGCTTTCTTT; CDR3aa: CASSFQGQGYVAFF
v_gene: TRBV27; abundance: .; j_gene: TRBJ1-2; d_gene: .; CDR3nt: TGTGCCAGCAGGGTGGGCGTAGAAGGCTATGGCTACACCTTC; CDR3aa: CASRVGVEGYGYTF
v_gene: TRBV4-3; abundance: .; j_gene: TRBJ2-7; d_gene: .; CDR3nt: TGCGCCAGCAGCCAAGATGGGCGGGGTGATGCCGAGCAGTACTTC; CDR3aa: CASSQDGRGDAEQYF
v_gene: TRBV9; abundance: .; j_gene: TRBJ1-5; d_gene: TRBD1; CDR3nt: TGTGCCAGCAGCACGAGCCGGGACAGGGGCCAGCCCCAGCATTTT; CDR3aa: CASSTSRDRGQPQHF
v_gene: TRBV9; abundance: .; j_gene: TRBJ2-7; d_gene: .; CDR3nt: TGTGCCAGCAGCGATCAACAGGGATCCGCAAGCGAGCAGTACTTC; CDR3aa: CASSDQQGSASEQYF
v_gene: TRBV19; abundance: few; j_gene: TRBJ2-1; d_gene: TRBD1; CDR3nt: TGTGCCAGTAGCCCCAGGGGGCGAAATGAGCAGTTCTTC; CDR3aa: CASSPRGRNEQFF
v_gene: TRBV6-6; abundance: few; j_gene: TRBJ2-1; d_gene: .; CDR3nt: TGTGCCAGCAGTTACTCGGTTTGGGGAATTGATGAGCAGTTCTTC; CDR3aa: CASSYSVWGIDEQFF
v_gene: TRBV5-1; abundance: many; j_gene: TRBJ2-7; d_gene: .; CDR3nt: TGCGCCAGCAGCTTGGATCCGAGCTCCTACGAGCAGTACTTC; CDR3aa: CASSLDPSSYEQYF
v_gene: TRBV6-2/TRBV6-3; abundance: few; j_gene: TRBJ1-5; d_gene: .; CDR3nt: TGTGCCAGCAGCCCTTACCTTACTCAGCCCCAGCATTTT; CDR3aa: CASSPYLTQPQHF